Below are 23 T cell receptor beta chains sequenced from a single sample in a study of T cell clonotyping in hematopoietic cell transplantation. The table came from immunoSEQ multiplex PCR; TCRdb's copy has only in-frame clones and leaves some out. The sample holds approximately 30,000 clones, 95% seen once. Sequencing used peripheral blood mononuclear cells. The receptors stem from a man aged 50-59 years in good health. Some clones in this sample may be carry-over from other donors' samples.

The chain combines TRBV5-6 with TRBJ1-1; maybe TRBD1 (6 bases). There are 13 residues in the CDR3. The V gene's germline CDR1 is SGHDT and CDR2 YYEEEE. Trimming took 4 bases from V and 7 from J, leaving 14 bases between them. The CDR3 loop reads CASSPTDRGEAFF. CDR3 sequence (DNA): TGTGCCAGCAGCCCAACGGACAGAGGTGAAGCTTTCTTT. Combining the CDR3 with reference TRBV5-6 and TRBJ1-1 gives the whole variable domain DAGVTQSPTHLIKTRGQQVTLRCSPKSGHDTVSWYQQALGQGPQFIFQYYEEEERQRGNFPDRFSGHQFPNYSSELNVNALLLGDSALYLCASSPTDRGEAFFGQGTRLTVV.

The chain combines TRBV27 with TRBJ1-3; D ambiguous. The germline V gene encodes CDR1 MNHEY and CDR2 SMNVEV (reference sequence). This CDR3 has 17 residues. Trimming shortened V by 0 bases and J by 0 bases, and 12 bases separated the two germline ends. The CDR3 protein is CASSLSSEGISGNTIYF. CDR3 bases: TGTGCCAGCAGTTTATCGTCGGAGGGAATCTCTGGAAACACCATATATTTT.

The CDR3 spells CASSSPRRDNEQYF. CDR3 coding DNA: TGTGCCAGCAGCAGCCCCCGGAGGGACAACGAGCAGTACTTC. The genes are TRBV11-2 and TRBJ2-7; either TRBD1 or TRBD2 may fit D (6 bases each). The V end was cut by 5 bases, the J end by 5 bases, with 16 bases between. This CDR3 spans 14 amino acids. Germline lookup yields CDR1 SGHAT and CDR2 FQNNGV.

CDR3: CASSVRDSHTEAFF. In DNA, the CDR3 is TGCGCCAGCAGCGTCCGGGACAGTCACACTGAAGCTTTCTTT. V is TRBV5-1 and J is TRBJ1-1, with 7 bases matching TRBD1. This CDR3 comprises 14 residues. CDR1 is SGHRS, CDR2 YFSETQ, per germline. The V and J ends lost 4 bases and 3 bases, in that order; junction bases with no gene match: 6.

The chain has TRBV11-2 and TRBJ1-2; D is unclear. V dropped 0 bases and J dropped 3 bases, with 5 bases sitting between them. This CDR3 comprises 13 residues. The germline gives CDR1 SGHAT, CDR2 FQNNGV. This CDR3 is CASSLDGYYGYTF. The CDR3 DNA is TGTGCCAGCAGCTTAGATGGCTACTATGGCTACACCTTC.

A remark on this clone: Its ends do not fully match the called genes, so a read error is possible. The rearrangement uses TRBV20-1 and TRBJ2-7; D possibly corresponds to TRBD1 (6 bases). Germline V gene data show CDR1 as DFQATT and CDR2 as SNEGSKA (reference sequence). This CDR3 region has 11 residues. CDR3 DNA: TGCAGTGTTAGACAGGAGGTTCAGCAGTACTTC. Its translation: CSVRQEVQQYF.

This sequence joins TRBV2 and TRBJ2-5, with 9 bases matching TRBD2. V lost 3 bases and J lost 2; bases outside the gene matches: 7. This CDR3 has 16 residues. Germline assignment: CDR1 SNHLY and CDR2 FYNNEI. Here the CDR3 reads CASSDPLLAGQETQYF. The CDR3, as DNA: TGTGCCAGCAGTGACCCGCTACTAGCGGGTCAAGAGACCCAGTACTTC.

V and J are TRBV7-2 and TRBJ2-5; weak D call: TRBD2 (6 bases). V was cut by 5 bases and J by 4 bases, with 14 bases left in between. This CDR3 has 14 amino acids. Germline-derived CDR1 and CDR2 are SGHTA and FQGNSA. For the CDR3, the DNA is TGTGCCAGCAGCCTTAACCGGGGGTTAGAGACCCAGTACTTC. As protein: CASSLNRGLETQYF.

The chain is built from TRBV25-1 and TRBJ1-4; TRBD1 matches at 8 bases. V lost 3 bases to trimming and J lost 8 bases; unmatched junction nucleotides: 8. The germline V gene encodes CDR1 MGHDK and CDR2 SYGVNS. The CDR3 length is 15 residues. In DNA, the CDR3 is TGTGCCAGCAGTGATAATCGACAGGGGATCGAAAAACTGTTTTTT. Translating gives CASSDNRQGIEKLFF.

The V call is TRBV4-2, the J call TRBJ1-1; D ambiguous. CDR1 LGHNA and CDR2 YNFKEQ come from the germline V gene. The CDR3 sequence is 13 residues long. V was pared by 5 bases and J by 1 base, with 8 bases between. CDR3 sequence: CASSEGANTEAFF. The CDR3 DNA reads TGTGCCAGCAGCGAGGGCGCGAACACTGAAGCTTTCTTT.

The chain is built from TRBV6-6 and TRBJ1-1; possible D gene TRBD1, 5 bases. Germline V gene lookup returns CDR1 MNHNY and CDR2 SVGAGI (reference sequence). The V and J ends lost 6 bases and 3 bases respectively, with 11 bases between them. There are 13 residues in the CDR3. CDR3 in DNA: TGTGCCAGCAGCCGGGGGGTATACACTGAAGCTTTCTTT. It translates to CASSRGVYTEAFF.

This rearrangement joins TRBV4-3 to TRBJ1-5, with no clear D. The CDR3 consists of 14 residues. Trimming removed 4 bases from V and 3 bases from J, with 10 bases in between. Germline V CDR1 and CDR2: LGHNA, YSLEER. DNA for the CDR3: TGCGCCAGCAGCCCCGACACTAACAATCAGCCCCAGCATTTT. The encoded protein is CASSPDTNNQPQHF.

The chain links TRBV2 to TRBJ1-5; 12 nucleotides line up with TRBD1. Germline lookup yields CDR1 SNHLY and CDR2 FYNNEI. With 6 bases clipped from V and 7 bases from J, the junction kept 10 bases outside the gene matches. The CDR3 length is 16 residues. The CDR3 region is CASRTGTGGAGQPQHF. CDR3 DNA sequence: TGTGCCAGCAGGACCGGGACAGGGGGCGCGGGACAGCCCCAGCATTTT.

The chain is built from TRBV19 and TRBJ1-4; D not resolved. The CDR3 is made up of 14 amino acids. Germline CDR1 LNHDA, CDR2 SQIVND (reference sequence). Trimming removed 5 bases at V and 8 bases at J, with 15 bases between. The CDR3 region has the DNA TGTGCCAGTAGTCTGGGTGGGTTTTGGGAAAAACTGTTTTTT. As protein: CASSLGGFWEKLFF.

The rearrangement joins TRBV12-5 to TRBJ2-7; TRBD1 matches at 7 bases. This CDR3 is built from 16 residues. V shed 1 base and J 4 bases; nucleotides not matched to a gene: 10. The germline V gene encodes CDR1 LGHNT and CDR2 FRNRAP. CDR3 protein: CASGLASGTANYEQYF. In DNA form, the CDR3 reads TGTGCTAGTGGTTTGGCTTCCGGGACAGCTAATTACGAGCAGTACTTC.

The chain uses TRBV28 and TRBJ2-3, with 8 bases fitting TRBD2. Germline V gene lookup returns CDR1 MDHEN and CDR2 SYDVKM. The V segment lost 2 bases and the J segment 4 bases; nucleotides outside the gene matches: 2. The CDR3 covers 14 residues. CDR3 protein: CASSLAGGPDTQYF. CDR3 sequence (DNA): TGTGCCAGCAGTTTAGCGGGGGGACCAGATACGCAGTATTTT.

The chain couples TRBV30 to TRBJ2-2; D might be TRBD2 (5 bases). The germline V gene has CDR1 GTSNPN and CDR2 SVGIG (reference sequence). CDR3 length: 13 residues. V gave up 7 bases and J gave up 6 bases, with 15 bases separating them. CDR3 sequence: CASRGSVAGELFF. CDR3 DNA sequence: TGTGCCTCTAGAGGGTCGGTGGCCGGGGAGCTGTTTTTT.

This clone was counted once. The V gene is TRBV9, the J gene TRBJ2-7; TRBD1 aligns across 8 bases. The V gene's germline CDR1 is SGDLS and CDR2 YYNGEE. CDR3 length: 15 residues. V dropped 4 bases and J dropped 4; count of bases not matched to a gene: 10. The CDR3 coding sequence is TGTGCCAGCAGCCCCAAGGAGGACAGGGAATACGAGCAGTACTTC. Translated, it gives CASSPKEDREYEQYF.

CDR3 amino acids: CASSLGGRIEQYF. CDR3 DNA sequence: TGTGCCAGCAGTTTAGGGGGCAGGATCGAGCAGTACTTC. The rearrangement uses TRBV28 and TRBJ2-7, with a tentative D call TRBD1 (6 bases). The CDR3 consists of 13 residues. V was trimmed by 2 bases and J by 6 bases, leaving 11 bases between them. Germline V gives CDR1 MDHEN, CDR2 SYDVKM. Together with reference TRBV28 and TRBJ2-7, the CDR3 gives the full variable domain: DVKVTQSSRYLVKRTGEKVFLECVQDMDHENMFWYRQDPGLGLRLIYFSYDVKMKEKGDIPEGYSVSREKKERFSLILESASTNQTSMYLCASSLGGRIEQYFGPGTRLTVT.

This chain joins TRBV19 and TRBJ1-2, with D perhaps TRBD1 (6 bases). There are 17 residues in the CDR3. CDR1 LNHDA and CDR2 SQIVND come from the germline V gene (reference sequence). Trimming took off 1 base at V and 7 bases at J, with 22 bases between the two ends. CDR3: CASSIAPYGGQTSGYTF. CDR3 bases: TGTGCCAGTAGTATAGCCCCCTACGGGGGGCAGACGAGTGGCTACACCTTC.

The rearrangement uses TRBV5-1 and TRBJ2-7; 13 bases agree with TRBD2. There are 17 residues in the CDR3. J lost 2 bases, V lost 1 base, and 6 bases had no gene match. Looked up from germline, CDR1 is SGHRS and CDR2 is YFSETQ. Here the CDR3 DNA reads TGCGCCAGCAGCTTGTCTACTGGACTAGCGGGGGCCTACGAGCAGTACTTC. Translated, it gives CASSLSTGLAGAYEQYF.

The chain carries TRBV4-1 and TRBJ1-2, with 7 bases matching TRBD1. The germline V gene encodes CDR1 MGHRA and CDR2 YSYEKL. With V trimmed by 1 base and J by 4 bases, 18 bases remained unmatched. The CDR3 extends over 19 amino acids. CDR3 protein: CASSQVPRGQGQLAYGYTF. CDR3 DNA: TGCGCCAGCAGCCAAGTCCCCCGGGGGCAGGGACAGTTAGCCTATGGCTACACCTTC.

The chain recombines TRBV7-9 with TRBJ1-1; possible D gene TRBD1, 5 bases. V lost 2 bases and J 6 bases, leaving 16 bases between the germline ends. From germline, CDR1 is SEHNR and CDR2 FQNEAQ (reference sequence). The CDR3 runs to 15 residues. CDR3 amino acids: CASSLPTGRAPEAFF. The CDR3 nucleotides read TGTGCCAGCAGCTTACCTACAGGCCGAGCCCCTGAAGCTTTCTTT.